This T cell receptor (beta chain) came from a study of blood T cell repertoires in COVID-19 (dated by TCRdb to 2020 to 2022). Regarding the research as a whole: Collaborator samples came from the United States, Italy and Spain and covered acute and convalescent phases of COVID-19. Subjects who had been exposed to COVID-19, were actively infected with it, or had recovered from it provided the deeply sampled blood TCRbeta repertoires that made up the dataset. The samples were drawn from two sources: the first 160 participants of the ongoing ImmuneRACE study, and approximately 1,300 subjects contributed by 6 global collaborators. The material from the prospective study consisted of cDNA or gDNA derived from T cells, B-cell-depleted T cells, or PBMCs. A freely available public database, intended as a resource for researchers studying the immune response to SARS-CoV-2, is where the repertoires were released. Nearly every sample came with metadata listing a de-identified subject ID, COVID-19 status, age in years and sex. Where available, HLA class I and class II types were taken from metadata supplied by the sample provider and were not determined by assay-based typing. Points the paper makes about the study in general: How much clinical and demographic metadata was included differed by source and by participant, and the metadata was provided uncurated.

TCRbeta CDR3 regions were amplified from genomic DNA by means of the immunoSEQ Assay, a bias-controlled multiplex PCR. The authors' analysis ran thus. Within the assay, amplification of reference gene primers was used to estimate how many nucleated cells each sample contained. To quantify the absolute abundance of each unique TCRbeta CDR3 rearrangement, sequence reads were collapsed and filtered. For each sample, productive Simpson clonality was calculated as the square root of Simpson's diversity index across productive rearrangements. TCRdb retrieved this table from immuneACCESS and kept in-frame rearrangements only. Not all clones are present; in checked studies, unresolved V genes account for under half, and no reason is known for the remainder. V, J and clone size are those of that table, while D and trimming were read from the DNA. The sample includes roughly 360,000 clones, with 70% to 90% observed a single time. The ten top clones hold approximately 1% of the sample.

Looking up the germline V gene (reference sequence) yields CDR1 MNHNY and CDR2 SVGAGI. The germline V and J ends show losses of 5 bases and 0 bases respectively, and no gene match explains 2 bases of the junction. Its CDR3 holds 15 amino acids, cysteine through phenylalanine. The entry retains the CDR3 DNA only, 45 bases that are in frame from base 1. This clone was detected only once. The antigen it recognizes is unknown. No base-level quality is on record; no much larger clone is a single base apart. In the prospective study, participants were 18 to 89 years old, resided in around 25 geographic areas of the United States, and were enrolled through a virtual design. To assign participants to cohorts, the prospective study relied on clinical history that participants themselves reported in a screening survey and a study questionnaire. In the prospective study, whole blood, serum and a nasopharyngeal or oropharyngeal swab were collected from each participant by mobile phlebotomists. Participants in the prospective study had the option to provide additional blood draws and questionnaires over a roughly two-month period. Blood samples from the prospective study were shipped frozen or at room temperature prior to DNA extraction.

This TCR was recovered from a woman in her 30s with acute COVID-19. The V gene is TRBV6-6 and the J gene is TRBJ2-2; 8 bases in the junction line up with TRBD1. What was sequenced was PBMCs or T cells enriched from blood (not recorded which). The CDR3 amino acid sequence is: CASSTGGTNTGELFF. The DNA sequence is as follows: TGTGCCAGCAGTACAGGGGGAACGAACACCGGGGAGCTGTTTTTT.